Sequencing of this T cell receptor beta chain was carried out in a study of T cell responses to AZD1222 COVID-19 vaccine. Study outcomes and limitations: Repertoires were collected only later (after the peak T cell response had occurred). The donors showed a predominance of white British ancestry and of females, with possible underestimation of clonal diversity.

V shed 6 bases and J 7 bases; nucleotides not matched to a gene: 5. This CDR3 comprises 13 residues. Germline V CDR1 and CDR2: MNHEY, SVGAGI. This clone was observed once. What it binds is not known. Some clones are missing from TCRdb's copy, which holds only in-frame ones; the method was immunoSEQ multiplex PCR. The table has 60,000 to 100,000 clones, 92% seen once. This sample comprised peripheral blood, obtained on day 0 of MenACWY control vaccination. The chain joins TRBV6-5 to TRBJ2-3, with TRBD2 matching over 9 bases. The TCR comes from an adult in good health. The CDR3 spells CASRGLARNTQYF. CDR3 nucleotide sequence: TGTGCCAGCAGGGGACTAGCCAGAAATACGCAGTATTTT.